The 13 T cell receptor beta chains presented below share a single source sample, sequenced in a study of T cell clones after liver transplantation. Produced via immunoSEQ multiplex PCR; TCRdb's table is partial and in-frame only. The sample lists roughly 20,000 clones; 80% were seen once. Sequencing was performed on CD8+ T cells from blood, taken around 50 months after liver transplant. The receptors were sampled from a human patient who received a liver transplant. Some T cells may be transferred from the graft donor.

The genes are TRBV4-1 and TRBJ1-2; a possible D gene is TRBD1 (6 bases). Germline-derived CDR1 and CDR2 are MGHRA and YSYEKL. Trimming left V 1 base short and J 1 base short, with 10 bases between. CDR3 length equals 15 residues. The CDR3 nucleotides read TGCGCCAGCAGCCAAGTTCGACAGGATAACTATGGCTACACCTTC. It encodes CASSQVRQDNYGYTF.

This rearrangement joins TRBV9 to TRBJ2-1; TRBD1 or TRBD2 may be the D gene (5 bases each). From germline, CDR1 is SGDLS and CDR2 YYNGEE. Trimming took off 4 bases at V and 2 bases at J, with 16 bases between the two ends. The CDR3 totals 16 residues. CDR3 amino acids: CASSPATGAAYNEQFF. The CDR3 DNA is TGTGCCAGCAGCCCCGCTACCGGGGCCGCCTACAATGAGCAGTTCTTC.

The CDR3 coding sequence is TGCGCCAGCAGCACGGCAGGGCGGTCAGAGACCCAGTACTTC. Amino acids: CASSTAGRSETQYF. This chain joins TRBV4-1 and TRBJ2-5; D perhaps matches TRBD1 (5 bases). This CDR3 is 14 amino acids long. Trimming shortened V by 5 bases and J by 4 bases, and 14 bases separated the two germline ends. The germline V gene encodes CDR1 MGHRA and CDR2 YSYEKL.

The chain couples TRBV7-3 to TRBJ2-1; D might be TRBD1 (5 bases). The CDR3 spans 16 residues. Germline assignment: CDR1 SGHTA and CDR2 FQGTGA. Trimming stripped 2 bases from V and 0 bases from J, with 11 bases between. The CDR3 region is CASSLSAGYSYNEQFF. CDR3 DNA sequence: TGTGCCAGCAGCTTATCTGCAGGGTACTCCTACAATGAGCAGTTCTTC.

The chain's CDR3 is CASSSDSYEQYF. CDR3 DNA: TGTGCCAGCAGCTCGGACAGCTACGAGCAGTACTTC. V usage is TRBV9 and J usage is TRBJ2-7, with D possibly TRBD1 on 6 matching bases. Germline V gene sequence: CDR1 SGDLS, CDR2 YYNGEE. The V end was cut by 4 bases, the J end by 3 bases, with 8 bases between. The CDR3 covers 12 residues.

V is TRBV19 and J is TRBJ2-5; TRBD1 agrees at 10 bases. In germline, CDR1 is LNHDA, CDR2 SQIVND (reference sequence). Losses at the gene ends were 2 bases for V and 4 bases for J; bases not matched to a gene: 1. The CDR3 totals 14 residues. CDR3 in DNA: TGTGCCAGTAGTATATGGACAGGGGGAGAGACCCAGTACTTC. Its protein is CASSIWTGGETQYF. Based on the CDR3 plus reference TRBV19 and TRBJ2-5, the full variable domain is DGGITQSPKYLFRKEGQNVTLSCEQNLNHDAMYWYRQDPGQGLRLIYYSQIVNDFQKGDIAEGYSVSREKKESFPLTVTSAQKNPTAFYLCASSIWTGGETQYFGPGTRLLVL.

This chain links TRBV27 with TRBJ1-4, with TRBD1 as a possible D gene (6 bases). Germline V gene data show CDR1 as MNHEY and CDR2 as SMNVEV (reference sequence). This CDR3 region has 15 residues. V lost 2 bases, J lost 3 bases, and 10 bases lay in between. For the CDR3, the DNA is TGTGCCAGCAGTTTAAACCCAGGGGCTAATGAAAAACTGTTTTTT. It is translated as CASSLNPGANEKLFF.

The gene calls are TRBV27 and TRBJ2-1; 11 nucleotides line up with TRBD1. The V segment lost 8 bases and the J segment 4 bases; nucleotides outside the gene matches: 4. CDR1 and CDR2 (germline): MNHEY, SMNVEV (reference sequence). The CDR3 length is 14 residues. The CDR3 region is CASAGQGGYNEQFF. The DNA for the CDR3 is TGTGCCAGCGCGGGACAGGGGGGTTACAATGAGCAGTTCTTC.

The rearrangement joins TRBV7-3 to TRBJ2-1; 10 bases are a match to TRBD1. This CDR3 has 15 residues. The germline V gene has CDR1 SGHTA and CDR2 FQGTGA. V shed 5 bases and J 8 bases; nucleotides not matched to a gene: 9. The CDR3 here is CASSTTGTGVDEQFF. The CDR3 DNA is TGTGCCAGCAGCACTACCGGGACAGGGGTTGATGAGCAGTTCTTC. Full variable domain (rest looked up from reference TRBV7-3 and TRBJ2-1): GAGVSQTPSNKVTEKGKYVELRCDPISGHTALYWYRQSLGQGPEFLIYFQGTGAADDSGLPNDRFFAVRPEGSVSTLKIQRTERGDSAVYLCASSTTGTGVDEQFFGPGTRLTVL.

The V and J genes are TRBV7-8 and TRBJ2-7; 9 nucleotides align to TRBD1. The CDR3 covers 16 residues. Per germline, CDR1 SGHVS and CDR2 FQNEAQ. The junction had 6 bases not matched to a gene; V was cut back by 0 bases and J by 3 bases. The CDR3 here is CASSLAIGQGIYEQYF. The CDR3 bases are TGTGCCAGCAGCTTAGCTATCGGACAGGGGATCTACGAGCAGTACTTC.

The chain uses TRBV14 and TRBJ2-7; TRBD1 might be the D (5 bases). The CDR3 runs to 16 residues. Deletions cut 2 bases from V and 0 bases from J, with 14 bases between. From germline, CDR1 is SGHDN and CDR2 FVKESK. CDR3 region: CASSQQTEPSSYEQYF. The DNA for the CDR3 is TGTGCCAGCAGCCAACAGACAGAACCGAGCTCCTACGAGCAGTACTTC.

CDR3 bases: TGTGCCAGCAGCAGTAGCGGGGGTGACACAGATACGCAGTATTTT. Translation gives CASSSSGGDTDTQYF. This chain joins TRBV6-6 and TRBJ2-3; 9 bases are a match to TRBD2. Germline V gene data show CDR1 as MNHNY and CDR2 as SVGAGI (reference sequence). The CDR3 is 15 residues long. V shed 6 bases and J 2 bases; nucleotides not matched to a gene: 6.

The chain is built from TRBV7-9 and TRBJ2-2; D gene ambiguous. Germline lookup yields CDR1 SEHNR and CDR2 FQNEAQ (reference sequence). CDR3 length equals 12 residues. Trimming stripped 8 bases from V and 5 bases from J, with 9 bases between. CDR3 in amino acids: CASRVPTGELFF. The CDR3, as DNA: TGTGCCAGCCGAGTGCCGACCGGGGAGCTGTTTTTT.